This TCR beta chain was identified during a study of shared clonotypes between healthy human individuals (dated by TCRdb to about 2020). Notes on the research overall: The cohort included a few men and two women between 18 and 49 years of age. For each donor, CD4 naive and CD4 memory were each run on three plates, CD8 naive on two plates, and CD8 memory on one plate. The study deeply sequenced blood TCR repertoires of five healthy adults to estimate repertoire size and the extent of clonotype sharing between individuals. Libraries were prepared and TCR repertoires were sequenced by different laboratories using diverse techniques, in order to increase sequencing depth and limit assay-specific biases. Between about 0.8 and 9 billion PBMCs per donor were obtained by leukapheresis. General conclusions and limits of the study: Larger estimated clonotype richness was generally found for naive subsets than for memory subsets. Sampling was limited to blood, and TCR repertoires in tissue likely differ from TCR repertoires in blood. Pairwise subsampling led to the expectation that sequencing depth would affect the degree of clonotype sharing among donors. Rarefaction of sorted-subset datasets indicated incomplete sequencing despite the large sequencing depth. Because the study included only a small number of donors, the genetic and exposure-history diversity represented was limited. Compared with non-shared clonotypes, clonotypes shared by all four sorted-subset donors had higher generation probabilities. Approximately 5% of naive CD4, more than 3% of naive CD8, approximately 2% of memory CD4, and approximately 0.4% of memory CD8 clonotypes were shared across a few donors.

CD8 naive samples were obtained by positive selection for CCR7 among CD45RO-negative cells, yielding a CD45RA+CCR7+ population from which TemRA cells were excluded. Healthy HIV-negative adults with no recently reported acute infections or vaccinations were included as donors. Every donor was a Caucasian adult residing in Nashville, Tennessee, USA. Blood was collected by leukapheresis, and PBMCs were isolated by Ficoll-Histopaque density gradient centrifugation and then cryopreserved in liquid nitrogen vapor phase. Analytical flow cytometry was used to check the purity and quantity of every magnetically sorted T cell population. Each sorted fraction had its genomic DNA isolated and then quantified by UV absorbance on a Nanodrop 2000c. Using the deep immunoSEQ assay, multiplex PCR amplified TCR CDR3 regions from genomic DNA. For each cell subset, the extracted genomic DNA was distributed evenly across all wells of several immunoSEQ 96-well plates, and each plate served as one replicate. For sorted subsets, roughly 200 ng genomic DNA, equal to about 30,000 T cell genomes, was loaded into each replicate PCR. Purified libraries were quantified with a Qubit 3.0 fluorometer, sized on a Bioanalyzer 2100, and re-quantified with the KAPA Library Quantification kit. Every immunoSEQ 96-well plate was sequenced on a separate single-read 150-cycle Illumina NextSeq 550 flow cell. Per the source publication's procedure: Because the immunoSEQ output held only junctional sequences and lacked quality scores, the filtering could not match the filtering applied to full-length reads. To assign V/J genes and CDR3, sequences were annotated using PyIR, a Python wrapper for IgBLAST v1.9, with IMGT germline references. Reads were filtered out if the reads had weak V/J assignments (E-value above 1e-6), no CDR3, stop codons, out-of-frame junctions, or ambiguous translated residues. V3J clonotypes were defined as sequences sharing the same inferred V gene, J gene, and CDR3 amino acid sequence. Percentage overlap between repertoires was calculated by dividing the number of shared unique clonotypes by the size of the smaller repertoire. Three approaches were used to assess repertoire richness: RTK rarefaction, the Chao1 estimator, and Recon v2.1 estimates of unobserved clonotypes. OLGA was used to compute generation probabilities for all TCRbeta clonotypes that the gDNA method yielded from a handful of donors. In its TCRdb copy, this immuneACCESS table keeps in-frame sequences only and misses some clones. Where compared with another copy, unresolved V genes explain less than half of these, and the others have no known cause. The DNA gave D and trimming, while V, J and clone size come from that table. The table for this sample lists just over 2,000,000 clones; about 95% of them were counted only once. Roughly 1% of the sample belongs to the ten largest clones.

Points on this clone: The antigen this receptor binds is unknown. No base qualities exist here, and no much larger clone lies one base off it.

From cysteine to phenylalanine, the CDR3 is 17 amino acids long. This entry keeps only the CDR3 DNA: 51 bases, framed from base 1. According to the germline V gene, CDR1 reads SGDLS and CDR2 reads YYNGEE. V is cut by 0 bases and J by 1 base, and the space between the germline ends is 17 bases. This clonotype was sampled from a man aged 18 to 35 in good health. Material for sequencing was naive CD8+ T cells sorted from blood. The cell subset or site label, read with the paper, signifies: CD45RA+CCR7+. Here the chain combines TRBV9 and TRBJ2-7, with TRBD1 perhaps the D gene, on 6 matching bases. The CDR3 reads CASSVARTRDTSYEQYF. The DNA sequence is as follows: TGTGCCAGCAGCGTAGCTAGGACTCGGGACACTTCCTACGAGCAGTACTTC.